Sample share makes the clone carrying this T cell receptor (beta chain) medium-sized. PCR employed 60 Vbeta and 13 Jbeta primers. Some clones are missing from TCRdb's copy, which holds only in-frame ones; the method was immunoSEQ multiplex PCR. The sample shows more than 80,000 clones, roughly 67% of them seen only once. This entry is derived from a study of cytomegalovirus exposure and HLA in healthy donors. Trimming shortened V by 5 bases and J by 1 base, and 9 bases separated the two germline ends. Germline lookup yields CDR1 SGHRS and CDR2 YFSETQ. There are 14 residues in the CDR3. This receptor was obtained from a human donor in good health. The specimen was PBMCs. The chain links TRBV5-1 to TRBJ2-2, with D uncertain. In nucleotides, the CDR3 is TGCGCCAGCAGGCCCCCACAGAACACCGGGGAGCTGTTTTTT. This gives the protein CASRPPQNTGELFF. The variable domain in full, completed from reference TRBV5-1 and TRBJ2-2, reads KAGVTQTPRYLIKTRGQQVTLSCSPISGHRSVSWYQQTPGQGLQFLFEYFSETQRNKGNFPGRFSGRQFSNSRSEMNVSTLELGDSALYLCASRPPQNTGELFFGEGSRLTVL.